Listed below are T cell receptor beta chains from one sample, sequenced in a study of blood T cell repertoires in COVID-19. Only in-frame clones appear in the TCRdb table, and some are missing; sequencing was by immunoSEQ multiplex PCR. The sample contains under 35,000 clones, roughly nine tenths of which appear only once. The sample comprised peripheral blood. These receptor sequences come from a man in his 70s with active COVID-19. The CDR3 runs from the conserved cysteine through the conserved F or W. D genes are given only for firm matches. Some rows have no size entry. The others give once, few or many, or a class for an expanded clone.

v_gene: TRBV5-4
j_gene: TRBJ2-1
d_gene: -
abundance: -
CDR3nt: TGTGCCAGCAGCTTGGATGGGCAGAGCTCCTACAATGAGCAGTTCTTC
CDR3aa: CASSLDGQSSYNEQFF

v_gene: TRBV6-1
j_gene: TRBJ2-7
d_gene: TRBD2
abundance: -
CDR3nt: TGTGCCAGCAGTGACCTAACTAGCGCGATCTACGAGCAGTACTTC
CDR3aa: CASSDLTSAIYEQYF

v_gene: TRBV5-1
j_gene: TRBJ1-5
d_gene: TRBD1
abundance: -
CDR3nt: TGCGCCAGCAGCTTGGCCGGACAGGGTGGACAGCCCCAGCATTTT
CDR3aa: CASSLAGQGGQPQHF

v_gene: TRBV24-1
j_gene: TRBJ2-1
d_gene: TRBD2
abundance: -
CDR3nt: TGTGCCACCAGTGGCCTACTAGCGAATTCCTACAATGAGCAGTTCTTC
CDR3aa: CATSGLLANSYNEQFF

v_gene: TRBV25-1
j_gene: TRBJ2-3
d_gene: TRBD2
abundance: -
CDR3nt: TGTGCCAGCAGTGACTTGCGCGGGAGGTTCGCAGATACGCAGTATTTT
CDR3aa: CASSDLRGRFADTQYF

v_gene: TRBV6-5
j_gene: TRBJ1-5
d_gene: -
abundance: -
CDR3nt: TGTGCCAGCAGTTACTCGCAGGGGCCCCAGCATTTT
CDR3aa: CASSYSQGPQHF

v_gene: TRBV25-1
j_gene: TRBJ2-7
d_gene: -
abundance: -
CDR3nt: TGTGCCAGCAGTCGGCAGGGGCCCTACGAGCAGTACTTC
CDR3aa: CASSRQGPYEQYF

v_gene: TRBV19
j_gene: TRBJ1-4
d_gene: TRBD1
abundance: -
CDR3nt: TGTGCCAGTACCCAGTCGGGGCAGGGGGGCGAAAAACTGTTTTTT
CDR3aa: CASTQSGQGGEKLFF

v_gene: TRBV19
j_gene: TRBJ2-7
d_gene: -
abundance: -
CDR3nt: TGTGCCAGTAGTATAGGTTCTGGACTAAACTACGAGCAGTACTTC
CDR3aa: CASSIGSGLNYEQYF

v_gene: TRBV5-4
j_gene: TRBJ1-1
d_gene: TRBD1
abundance: -
CDR3nt: TGTGCCAGCAGCTTGGGGCCTTTGGGACAGGGGAACACTGAAGCTTTCTTT
CDR3aa: CASSLGPLGQGNTEAFF

v_gene: TRBV27
j_gene: TRBJ2-7
d_gene: TRBD1
abundance: once
CDR3nt: TGTGCCAGCAGACGGACCGGGACAGGGGGATACGAGCAGTACTTC
CDR3aa: CASRRTGTGGYEQYF

v_gene: TRBV15
j_gene: TRBJ2-5
d_gene: -
abundance: -
CDR3nt: TGTGCCACCAGCAGAGCGGTCCAAGAGACCCAGTACTTC
CDR3aa: CATSRAVQETQYF

v_gene: TRBV9
j_gene: TRBJ1-3
d_gene: -
abundance: -
CDR3nt: TGTGCCAGCAGCGATGGGGGGTCTGGAAACACCATATATTTT
CDR3aa: CASSDGGSGNTIYF

v_gene: TRBV10-3
j_gene: TRBJ2-1
d_gene: -
abundance: few
CDR3nt: TGTGCCATCAGGACGGGAGCGGCGGTTGAGCAGTTCTTC
CDR3aa: CAIRTGAAVEQFF

v_gene: TRBV19
j_gene: TRBJ2-5
d_gene: -
abundance: -
CDR3nt: TGTGCCAGTAGTATTGGCGGGTTTGGAGAGACCCAGTACTTC
CDR3aa: CASSIGGFGETQYF

v_gene: TRBV27
j_gene: TRBJ2-5
d_gene: -
abundance: -
CDR3nt: TGTGCCAGCAGTTTACGGGGGATTCGACGGGAGACCCAGTACTTC
CDR3aa: CASSLRGIRRETQYF

v_gene: TRBV7-9
j_gene: TRBJ2-3
d_gene: -
abundance: -
CDR3nt: TGTGCCAGCAGCTACGGGAGTACAGATACGCAGTATTTT
CDR3aa: CASSYGSTDTQYF

v_gene: TRBV7-9
j_gene: TRBJ1-1
d_gene: -
abundance: -
CDR3nt: TGTGCCAGCAGCTTCTACCGGAACACTGAAGCTTTCTTT
CDR3aa: CASSFYRNTEAFF

v_gene: TRBV19
j_gene: TRBJ2-1
d_gene: -
abundance: -
CDR3nt: TGTGCCAGTAGTACCACTGGGACAAGTTTAAATGAGCAGTTCTTC
CDR3aa: CASSTTGTSLNEQFF

v_gene: TRBV7-3
j_gene: TRBJ1-1
d_gene: -
abundance: -
CDR3nt: TGTGCCAGCAGCCCCTCCGGTTACACTGAAGCTTTCTTT
CDR3aa: CASSPSGYTEAFF

v_gene: TRBV4-3
j_gene: TRBJ1-2
d_gene: -
abundance: -
CDR3nt: TGCGCCAGCAGCCAAGTCCTTTCCCGAGCTAACTATGGCTACACCTTC
CDR3aa: CASSQVLSRANYGYTF

v_gene: TRBV5-1
j_gene: TRBJ2-1
d_gene: TRBD2
abundance: -
CDR3nt: TGCGCCAGCAGCTTGGATGTAGCGGGCCAGTACAATGAGCAGTTCTTC
CDR3aa: CASSLDVAGQYNEQFF

v_gene: TRBV19
j_gene: TRBJ2-7
d_gene: -
abundance: few
CDR3nt: TGTGCCAGTAGTTCTCGACAGGATCTCTCCTACGAGCAGTACTTC
CDR3aa: CASSSRQDLSYEQYF

v_gene: TRBV19
j_gene: TRBJ2-2
d_gene: TRBD1
abundance: -
CDR3nt: TGTGCCAGTAGTATAGGGACAGGGCTCACCGGGGAGCTGTTTTTT
CDR3aa: CASSIGTGLTGELFF

v_gene: TRBV12-3/TRBV12-4
j_gene: TRBJ2-1
d_gene: -
abundance: -
CDR3nt: TGTGCCAGCAGTCCCTCTGGCGGCCATGAGCAGTTCTTC
CDR3aa: CASSPSGGHEQFF

v_gene: TRBV2
j_gene: TRBJ1-5
d_gene: -
abundance: -
CDR3nt: TGTGCCAGCAGAGGCCAGGGCTCCTCCAATCAGCCCCAGCATTTT
CDR3aa: CASRGQGSSNQPQHF

v_gene: TRBV9
j_gene: TRBJ2-1
d_gene: -
abundance: -
CDR3nt: TGTGCCAGCAGCTCGGGACTTTCTTCCAATGAGCAGTTCTTC
CDR3aa: CASSSGLSSNEQFF

v_gene: TRBV10-3
j_gene: TRBJ1-5
d_gene: TRBD1
abundance: -
CDR3nt: TGTGCCATCAGCGTTACAGGGGCCGGCAATCAGCCCCAGCATTTT
CDR3aa: CAISVTGAGNQPQHF

v_gene: TRBV7-8
j_gene: TRBJ2-1
d_gene: TRBD2
abundance: -
CDR3nt: TGTGCCAGCAGCTTAGGGGCGGGAGTAAACAATGAGCAGTTCTTC
CDR3aa: CASSLGAGVNNEQFF

v_gene: TRBV7-2
j_gene: TRBJ1-6
d_gene: TRBD1
abundance: -
CDR3nt: TGTGCCAGCACCCCATCGACAGGGGTAGTAATGCCCCTCCACTTT
CDR3aa: CASTPSTGVVMPLHF

v_gene: TRBV20-1
j_gene: TRBJ2-1
d_gene: -
abundance: -
CDR3nt: TGCAGTGCTGAGACTAGTGAGCAGTTCTTC
CDR3aa: CSAETSEQFF

v_gene: TRBV10-3
j_gene: TRBJ1-1
d_gene: -
abundance: -
CDR3nt: TGTGCCATCCGAGAACAGCAGAACACTGAAGCTTTCTTT
CDR3aa: CAIREQQNTEAFF

v_gene: TRBV7-2
j_gene: TRBJ2-2
d_gene: -
abundance: -
CDR3nt: TGTGCCAGCAGCTTAGGGCGGATCACCGGGGAGCTGTTTTTT
CDR3aa: CASSLGRITGELFF

v_gene: TRBV28
j_gene: TRBJ1-3
d_gene: TRBD1
abundance: -
CDR3nt: TGTGCCAGCAGTCCCACGGACAGGGCTTACTCTGGAAACACCATATATTTT
CDR3aa: CASSPTDRAYSGNTIYF

v_gene: TRBV5-5
j_gene: TRBJ2-7
d_gene: -
abundance: once
CDR3nt: TGTGCCAGCATCGCCGGGCTTCAGCCGGGGTACGAGCAGTACTTC
CDR3aa: CASIAGLQPGYEQYF

v_gene: TRBV28
j_gene: TRBJ1-1
d_gene: -
abundance: -
CDR3nt: TGTGCCAGCAGTTCCACTAACACTGAAGCTTTCTTT
CDR3aa: CASSSTNTEAFF

v_gene: TRBV5-1
j_gene: TRBJ1-4
d_gene: TRBD1
abundance: -
CDR3nt: TGCGCCAGCAGCTTGGGGACAGGGGCTGAAAAACTGTTTTTT
CDR3aa: CASSLGTGAEKLFF

v_gene: TRBV6-5
j_gene: TRBJ2-1
d_gene: -
abundance: once
CDR3nt: TGTGCCAGCTCTTCTATGACTGGCTCCTACAATGAGCAGTTCTTC
CDR3aa: CASSSMTGSYNEQFF

v_gene: TRBV6-2/TRBV6-3
j_gene: TRBJ2-7
d_gene: -
abundance: -
CDR3nt: TGTGCCAGCAGCCAATACTCCACCTACGAGCAGTACTTC
CDR3aa: CASSQYSTYEQYF

v_gene: TRBV5-1
j_gene: TRBJ1-4
d_gene: -
abundance: -
CDR3nt: TGCGCCAGCAGTGAGGGCGGTGAAAAACTGTTTTTT
CDR3aa: CASSEGGEKLFF